The entry below gives a single T cell receptor beta chain sequence along with its context. Its antigen has not been determined. Per-base qualities were not stored, and no clone one base away is much larger. For sequencing of the TCRbeta CDR3 region, genomic DNA was extracted from the sorted cells. The immunoSEQ Assay was used for sequencing of TCRbeta CDR3 regions. TCRdb provides this immuneACCESS table in a form limited to in-frame rearrangements. Some clones are lacking; in checked studies, under half of them reflect an unresolved V gene, and why the rest are absent is not known. Here the sample has approximately 100,000 clones; about 91% occur a single time. The leading ten clones occupy 0.45% to 0.55% of the sample. Patients with a history of autoimmune disease or receiving systemic immunosuppression were excluded from the trial. In every dose cohort, peripheral blood was drawn for TCR sequencing at baseline, cycle 4 day 1, and cycle 7 day 1. Samples were obtained from an open-label, multicenter, first-in-human phase I dose-escalation trial of ivuxolimab. Adults with locally advanced or metastatic melanoma, renal cell, hepatocellular, or head and neck squamous cell carcinoma were enrolled in the trial. Before TCR sequencing, CD4+ T cells and CD8+ T cells from peripheral blood were sorted into separate populations.

This entry comes from a study of OX40 agonist ivuxolimab in advanced cancers. Notes on the research overall: Ivuxolimab was an agonistic, fully human IgG2 monoclonal antibody directed against OX40 (CD134), a costimulatory receptor. The monotherapy dose-escalation portion (N of about 57 patients) of the phase I ivuxolimab trial is reported in the paper. Intravenous ivuxolimab was administered to patients every 2 weeks at six dose levels: 0.01, 0.1, 0.3, 1.5, 3 and 10 mg/kg. In the dose-escalation cohort, 65% to 85% of patients were male, and the mean age was roughly 56 years with a range of roughly 20 to 79. Peripheral TCRbeta sequencing aimed to test whether ivuxolimab altered TCR sequence diversity and caused clonal T-cell expansion. Prior anti-PD-1, anti-PD-L1 or anti-CTLA-4 therapy was permitted, and checkpoint inhibitors had been received by around 39% of dose-escalation patients. Of the roughly 54 patients in dose escalation, about 19 had hepatocellular carcinoma, around 15 had melanoma, 9 had renal cell carcinoma and 9 had head and neck cancer. Partial responses were achieved by three dose-escalation patients, of whom one had hepatocellular carcinoma and two had cutaneous melanoma. On the study overall, not on this receptor specifically: Low levels of normalized T-cell clonal expansion were also seen in some patients who did not respond. Antigen specificity was not determined for the clonally expanded peripheral T cells. In the 0.1-3.0 mg/kg groups, partial responders were among the patients with the lowest normalized peripheral clonal expansion, particularly in CD8+ T cells. After ivuxolimab, expanded clones were on average more numerous among CD8+ T cells than among CD4+ T cells. At doses of 0.1 to 3.0 mg/kg, clonal expansion of both CD4+ and CD8+ blood T cells was observed from baseline to week 6.

The source material was CD4+ or CD8+ T cells sorted from blood, sampled in a trial of the OX40 agonist ivuxolimab. The clonotype was recovered from an adult with an advanced solid tumor such as melanoma, head and neck, liver or kidney cancer.

Here is the DNA: TGTGCCAGCAGGAGACAGGCGGTAACCTACAATGAGCAGTTCTTC. Its coded protein is CASRRQAVTYNEQFF. This sequence uses TRBV11-2 and TRBJ2-1; the D region possibly corresponds to TRBD1 (6 bases align). For CDR1 and CDR2, the germline V gene lists SGHAT and FQNNGV. V is pared back by 6 bases and J by 2 bases, with 14 bases lying between the germline termini. The CDR3 runs 15 residues from the cysteine to the phenylalanine. This entry keeps only the CDR3 DNA: 45 bases, framed from base 1.